This paragraph reports one T cell receptor (beta chain). Its antigen is still unknown. The data stem from a study of T cell responses to AZD1222 COVID-19 vaccine. Profiling relied on immunoSEQ multiplex PCR, and the TCRdb table lists in-frame clones only, not all of them. The table includes about 200,000 clones, just over 90% detected once. The V end was cut by 3 bases, the J end by 3 bases, with 12 bases between. Germline loops: CDR1 MNHEY, CDR2 SVGEGT. The CDR3 totals 15 residues. Study-wide findings and caveats: At baseline, just five to seven AZD1222 recipients tested seropositive. None of the repertoires were sampled until the peak T cell response had passed.

The specimen comprised peripheral blood, sampled 28 days after the second dose of the MenACWY control vaccine. The sequence was collected from an adult who received the MenACWY meningococcal vaccine as a control. The rearrangement uses TRBV6-2 or TRBV6-3 and TRBJ2-1; weak D call: TRBD2 (6 bases). The CDR3 region has the DNA TGTGCCAGCAGTTATGGGGGACTCGACTACAATGAGCAGTTCTTC. Translation: CASSYGGLDYNEQFF.